This record concerns one T cell receptor (beta chain) sequence. Its antigen remains undetermined. Nothing much larger sits one base from this clone, and base qualities are not available. These data come from a study of T cell responses to AZD1222 COVID-19 vaccine listed by TCRdb under 2021. Broadly, across the study: AZD1222 recipients given second doses at about 4 weeks or at about 12 weeks were pooled, since spike-specific TCR depth and breadth were not found to differ between the two schedules. Enrollment into the trials was organized by age into subgroups of 18-55, 56-69 and 70-plus years, and those subgroups contained approximately 160, 26 and 62 TCR-sequenced participants, respectively. A total of approximately 240 trial participants underwent TCR sequencing, of whom nearly 210 received two doses of AZD1222 and about 25 received two doses of the MenACWY control vaccine. General conclusions and limits of the study: Because no samples from the day 14 peak response were available, repertoires could be characterized only after the peak T cell response. A significant rise in spike-specific TCR breadth and depth was observed after two AZD1222 doses relative to day 0 and relative to MenACWY recipients. Most participants were white British and females outnumbered males, and the authors suggested that clonal diversity may have been underestimated. In the small 56-69-year group, the increase in depth fell short of significance, most likely because of low power. Conclusions about previously exposed vaccinees are limited because only a handful of AZD1222 recipients were SARS-CoV-2 seropositive at baseline. Vaccine-associated CD4 TCRs spanned the whole spike protein, with dominant responses in regions 160-218 and 743-854. Reportedly, close to half of the unique spike-specific TCRs recognized epitopes lying outside the regions that are mutated in the B.1.351 and B.1.1.7 variants.

What this sample's time point label stands for: baseline before first vaccination. Vaccinee samples came from UK trials COV001 and COV002, including a single-blind randomized controlled phase 2/3 trial of AZD1222 (ChAdOx1 nCoV-19) in healthy adults. For TCRbeta chain sequencing, PBMC samples from trial participants were taken at day 0 and at day 28 after the second dose. The CDR3 regions of human TCRbeta chains were analyzed by immunosequencing. The authors' pipeline ran thus. TCRs in the repertoires were compared against a reference library of SARS-CoV-2-specific TCRs that had been generated with the MIRA antigen-specificity platform. Breadth meant the fraction of unique TCRs that were SARS-CoV-2-associated, whereas depth meant the fraction of total T cells that were SARS-CoV-2-associated. Each spike-specific TCR was assigned to its reactive spike region and to a CD4 or CD8 class using the MIRA data. Log10-transformed breadth and depth values were compared by one-way ANOVA with Sidak's multiple comparisons tests. TCRdb took this table from immuneACCESS and kept in-frame rearrangements with V and J called. Such tables lack part of the clones; where checked against another copy, unresolved V genes explain under half of the gap, and the rest is unexplained. The V and J calls and the clone size are those of that table, but D and trimming were determined from the DNA. For this sample the table gives approximately 120,000 clones, of which roughly nine tenths were detected only once. The top ten clonotypes cover 1.5% to 1.7% of the sample.

CDR3 length: 17 amino acids, cysteine to phenylalanine. The CDR3 DNA has 51 bases and is translated from base 1. The junction shows trimming of 3 bases on V and 1 base on J, and the gene matches do not reach 6 bases of it. From the germline V gene, CDR1 is SGDLS and CDR2 is YYNGEE. The chain couples TRBV9 to TRBJ2-4; 11 nucleotides in the junction match TRBD1. The receptor's source is an adult in good health. The input for sequencing was peripheral blood, taken on day 0 of AZD1222 vaccination. CDR3 reads: CASSARDRGYAKNIQYF. The sequenced DNA is TGTGCCAGCAGCGCAAGGGACAGGGGGTACGCCAAAAACATTCAGTACTTC. Reference TRBV9 and TRBJ2-4 proteins supply the regions before and after the CDR3; the full variable domain is: DSGVTQTPKHLITATGQRVTLRCSPRSGDLSVYWYQQSLDQGLQFLIQYYNGEERAKGNILERFSAQQFPDLHSELNLSSLELGDSALYFCASSARDRGYAKNIQYFGAGTRLSVL.